This is a list of T cell receptor beta chains from one sample in a study of blood T cell repertoires in COVID-19. The assay was immunoSEQ multiplex PCR, and TCRdb's table has in-frame clones only and misses some. The data hold about 120,000 clones, with about nine tenths observed a single time. The sequenced sample was peripheral blood. These receptors came from a man in his sixties or seventies who had recovered from COVID-19. CDR3s include the opening cysteine and the closing phenylalanine or tryptophan. A D gene is named only where the DNA matches it firmly. Size is stated for part of the rows, as once, few or many counts, or as a class when the clone is expanded.

CDR3nt	CDR3aa	d_gene	abundance	v_gene	j_gene
TGTGCCAGCAGCGTGAGCTCCTATAATTCACCCCTCCACTTT	CASSVSSYNSPLHF	NA	NA	TRBV9	TRBJ1-6
TGTGCCATCAGCGTTGATAAACTACAGGGGCTAGGGCAGCCCCAGCATTTT	CAISVDKLQGLGQPQHF	TRBD1	NA	TRBV10-3	TRBJ1-5
TGTGCCAGCAGTCCCCGGGGGGCCCTCTACGAGCAGTACTTC	CASSPRGALYEQYF	NA	once	TRBV27	TRBJ2-7
TGTGCCACCAGTGGTTCCCATACAGATACGCAGTATTTT	CATSGSHTDTQYF	NA	NA	TRBV24-1	TRBJ2-3
TGTGCCAGCAGTTCCTGGACTCTGGCCTACGAGCAGTACTTC	CASSSWTLAYEQYF	NA	few	TRBV6-5	TRBJ2-7
TGCGCCAGCAGCTTATCAGTCAACCAAGAGACCCAGTACTTC	CASSLSVNQETQYF	NA	few	TRBV5-1	TRBJ2-5
TGTGCCAGCAGTTTCGACGACAGGGGTGGAGGAAACACCATATATTTT	CASSFDDRGGGNTIYF	TRBD1	NA	TRBV28	TRBJ1-3
TGTGCCAGCGAGAGCCCTAGGCGAGGCACAGATACGCAGTATTTT	CASESPRRGTDTQYF	NA	NA	TRBV7-2	TRBJ2-3
TGCGCCAGCAGCCAGGATAGGACAGAGCAGTTCTTC	CASSQDRTEQFF	NA	NA	TRBV4-1	TRBJ2-1
TGTGCCAGCAGCTTAGGACCCAGGGGGGAGACCCAGTACTTC	CASSLGPRGETQYF	TRBD1	NA	TRBV7-9	TRBJ2-5
TGTGCCTGGAGGCAGGGCCTCGCTGAAGCTTTCTTT	CAWRQGLAEAFF	NA	NA	TRBV30	TRBJ1-1
TGTGCCAGCTCAAGAAAGGCTAGCGGAGGCACCGGGGAGCTGTTTTTT	CASSRKASGGTGELFF	TRBD2	NA	TRBV18	TRBJ2-2
TGTGCCAGCAGTTGGAAACCGGGACAGCCCTACGAGCAGTACTTC	CASSWKPGQPYEQYF	TRBD1	NA	TRBV6-5	TRBJ2-7
TGCGCCAGCAGCTTGCAGGGACTGAACATGAACACTGAAGCTTTCTTT	CASSLQGLNMNTEAFF	NA	once	TRBV5-1	TRBJ1-1
TGTGCCAGCAGCTTGGCTTCGTCAGACTACGAGCAGTACTTC	CASSLASSDYEQYF	NA	NA	TRBV7-9	TRBJ2-7
TGTGCCAGCAGTCCCCGGAGGGATGAGCAGTTCTTC	CASSPRRDEQFF	NA	once	TRBV27	TRBJ2-1
TGTGCCAGTAGTATTCATCTAGCGGGATGGGGCACGAACACCGGGGAGCTGTTTTTT	CASSIHLAGWGTNTGELFF	TRBD2	NA	TRBV19	TRBJ2-2
TGTGCCAGCAGTGTTGGCGGGAGTATCGACGAGCAGTACTTC	CASSVGGSIDEQYF	TRBD2	NA	TRBV2	TRBJ2-7
TGTGCCAGCAGAGCTCAGGGGGCACTGGGCTATGGCTACACCTTC	CASRAQGALGYGYTF	TRBD1	NA	TRBV7-2	TRBJ1-2
TGTGCCAGCAGCCTAAGGACTAGCGGGAGCGCCGGCGAGCAGTACTTC	CASSLRTSGSAGEQYF	TRBD2	NA	TRBV7-2	TRBJ2-7
TGTGCCAGCAGCTTAAGCAGGGAAAAACTGTTTTTT	CASSLSREKLFF	NA	NA	TRBV7-2	TRBJ1-4
TGTGCCAGCGTCCAAACAGGGGGGAATTCACCCCTCCACTTT	CASVQTGGNSPLHF	TRBD1	once	TRBV6-5	TRBJ1-6
TGTGCCAGCTCACCATCAGGGGACTCCTACAATGAGCAGTTCTTC	CASSPSGDSYNEQFF	NA	NA	TRBV18	TRBJ2-1
TGTGCCAGCAGCCCACTAGGCGGGAGGGCCTCCACCGGGGAGCTGTTTTTT	CASSPLGGRASTGELFF	TRBD2	NA	TRBV7-3	TRBJ2-2
TGTGCCAGCAACAGGGGGTCCCACAATGAGCAGTTCTTC	CASNRGSHNEQFF	TRBD1	NA	TRBV9	TRBJ2-1
TGTGCCAGCAGCTTACGGGGGGGTTACTCCTATAATTCACCCCTCCACTTT	CASSLRGGYSYNSPLHF	NA	NA	TRBV7-2	TRBJ1-6
TGTGCCAGCACCGATCTGGGGGCGAACACCATATATTTT	CASTDLGANTIYF	NA	NA	TRBV5-6	TRBJ1-3
TGTGCCAGCAGTTCCTTAGCGGGACCTTTCTACGAGCAGTACTTC	CASSSLAGPFYEQYF	TRBD2	once	TRBV28	TRBJ2-7
TGCGCCAGCAGCCCTGGACTAGCGGGGCTTGGGGAGCAGTACTTC	CASSPGLAGLGEQYF	TRBD2	NA	TRBV4-1	TRBJ2-7
TGTGCCACCAGCAGGGACTTGCAAGAGACCCAGTACTTC	CATSRDLQETQYF	NA	NA	TRBV15	TRBJ2-5
TGTGCCAGCAGTTTACCCGTACAGGGCAGGCAGCCCCAGCATTTT	CASSLPVQGRQPQHF	NA	NA	TRBV28	TRBJ1-5
TGTGCCAGCAGCCCCCATCTGAACACTGAAGCTTTCTTT	CASSPHLNTEAFF	NA	once	TRBV7-3	TRBJ1-1
TGCAGCGTTGAAAGTAGCTACACCATATATTTT	CSVESSYTIYF	NA	NA	TRBV29-1	TRBJ1-3
TGTGCCAGCAGCTTGAGGACAGGAGGACTCACAGATACGCAGTATTTT	CASSLRTGGLTDTQYF	TRBD1	once	TRBV5-5	TRBJ2-3
TGCGCCAGCAGCTTGGCGGCGGGGGGGCGCAGTGAGCAGTTCTTC	CASSLAAGGRSEQFF	TRBD2	NA	TRBV5-1	TRBJ2-1
TGTGCCAGCAGTCCCGACATTAACCCCAATCAGCCCCAGCATTTT	CASSPDINPNQPQHF	NA	few	TRBV2	TRBJ1-5
TGTGCCAGCAGTCCGAGGCAGGGGATTAGGAACACTGAAGCTTTCTTT	CASSPRQGIRNTEAFF	NA	NA	TRBV28	TRBJ1-1
TGCGCCAGCAGCCAAGAAACGACCCAACTAGCGGTTCCCGCGAACACCGGGGAGCTGTTTTTT	CASSQETTQLAVPANTGELFF	TRBD2	NA	TRBV4-3	TRBJ2-2
TGTGCCAGCAGTTACCTAGCCTACGAGCAGTACTTC	CASSYLAYEQYF	NA	NA	TRBV6-2/TRBV6-3	TRBJ2-7
TGTGCCAGTAGTGGGCGGACAGGGGAGACTGAGCAGTTCTTC	CASSGRTGETEQFF	TRBD1	NA	TRBV19	TRBJ2-1
TGTGCCAGCAGGACATTGAGTCAGCCCCAGCATTTT	CASRTLSQPQHF	NA	NA	TRBV28	TRBJ1-5
TGTGCCAGCAGCCATCCCTCGGGGCTAGCGGGGGAAGAGCAGTTCTTC	CASSHPSGLAGEEQFF	TRBD2	NA	TRBV3-1/TRBV3-2	TRBJ2-1